A selection of T cell receptor beta chains follows, all from one sample in a study of blood T cell repertoires in COVID-19. Clones were read by immunoSEQ multiplex PCR, and TCRdb kept only the in-frame ones, dropping some. The sample includes tens of thousands of clones, nearly 70% of them seen just once. The sequenced sample was peripheral blood. These receptors came from a man older than 75 with acute or convalescent COVID-19. Each CDR3 is given with its conserved first and last residue. The D gene is left open where the match is weak. The size entry is marked missing in some rows and otherwise reads once, few, many or a size class.

clone_size: -
j_call: TRBJ1-3
v_call: TRBV19
d_call: -
cdr3_nt: TGTGCCAGTAGTATAGGGGAGGGAAGCGGAAACACCATATATTTT
cdr3_aa: CASSIGEGSGNTIYF

clone_size: -
j_call: TRBJ2-5
v_call: TRBV7-6
d_call: -
cdr3_nt: TGTGCCAGCAGCTTAACACGCGACAGACTCCAAGAGACCCAGTACTTC
cdr3_aa: CASSLTRDRLQETQYF

clone_size: -
j_call: TRBJ2-6
v_call: TRBV25-1
d_call: -
cdr3_nt: TGTGCCAGCAGTGACAACTCTGGGGCCAACGTCCTGACTTTC
cdr3_aa: CASSDNSGANVLTF

clone_size: -
j_call: TRBJ1-5
v_call: TRBV5-8
d_call: -
cdr3_nt: TGTGCCAGCAGCTTAGTCCGAAGGGGGAGCAATCAGCCCCAGCATTTT
cdr3_aa: CASSLVRRGSNQPQHF

clone_size: -
j_call: TRBJ1-1
v_call: TRBV7-9
d_call: TRBD1
cdr3_nt: TGTGCCAGCAGCTCGGACAGGGGGAACACTGAAGCTTTCTTT
cdr3_aa: CASSSDRGNTEAFF

clone_size: -
j_call: TRBJ2-3
v_call: TRBV20-1
d_call: TRBD2
cdr3_nt: TGCAGTGCTAGTACTAGCGGGGGGGGAGATACGCAGTATTTT
cdr3_aa: CSASTSGGGDTQYF

clone_size: few
j_call: TRBJ2-1
v_call: TRBV5-1
d_call: TRBD1
cdr3_nt: TGCGCCAGCAGCTTGGGACAGGGGGCCTACAATGAGCAGTTCTTC
cdr3_aa: CASSLGQGAYNEQFF

clone_size: few
j_call: TRBJ1-1
v_call: TRBV2
d_call: -
cdr3_nt: TGTGCCAGCAGTGGCTTGGGATTGAGGGACACTGAAGCTTTCTTT
cdr3_aa: CASSGLGLRDTEAFF

clone_size: -
j_call: TRBJ1-3
v_call: TRBV19
d_call: -
cdr3_nt: TGTGCCAGTAGTTTGCGGGTATCCTCCAAAGGAAACACCATATATTTT
cdr3_aa: CASSLRVSSKGNTIYF

clone_size: few
j_call: TRBJ1-2
v_call: TRBV5-1
d_call: TRBD1
cdr3_nt: TGCGCCAGCAGCTTCGGACAGGGGGGTAACTATGGCTACACCTTC
cdr3_aa: CASSFGQGGNYGYTF

clone_size: -
j_call: TRBJ2-2
v_call: TRBV7-2
d_call: -
cdr3_nt: TGTGCCAGCAGCCCACCAGGGAATCCGAACACCGGGGAGCTGTTTTTT
cdr3_aa: CASSPPGNPNTGELFF